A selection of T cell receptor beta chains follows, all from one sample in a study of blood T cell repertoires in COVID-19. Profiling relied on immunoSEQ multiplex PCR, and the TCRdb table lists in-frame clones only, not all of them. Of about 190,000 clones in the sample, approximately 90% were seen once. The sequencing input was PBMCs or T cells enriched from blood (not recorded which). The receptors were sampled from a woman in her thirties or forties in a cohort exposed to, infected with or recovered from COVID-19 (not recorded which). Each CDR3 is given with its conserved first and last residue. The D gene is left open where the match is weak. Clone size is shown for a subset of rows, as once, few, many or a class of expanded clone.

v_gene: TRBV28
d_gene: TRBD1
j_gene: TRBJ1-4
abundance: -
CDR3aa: CASSPPGQGAMEKLFF
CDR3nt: TGTGCCAGCAGTCCCCCCGGGCAGGGGGCGATGGAAAAACTGTTTTTT

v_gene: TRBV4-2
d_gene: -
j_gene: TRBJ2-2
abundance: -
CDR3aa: CASIGGPGELFF
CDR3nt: TGTGCCAGCATAGGGGGACCCGGGGAGCTGTTTTTT

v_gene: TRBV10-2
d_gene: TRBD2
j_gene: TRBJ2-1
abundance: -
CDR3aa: CASRVLAGGYNEQFF
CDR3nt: TGCGCCAGCAGAGTACTAGCGGGGGGATACAATGAGCAGTTCTTC

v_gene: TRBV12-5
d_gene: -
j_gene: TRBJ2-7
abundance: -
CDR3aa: CASGYGSSYEQYF
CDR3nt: TGTGCTAGTGGTTATGGCAGCTCCTACGAGCAGTACTTC

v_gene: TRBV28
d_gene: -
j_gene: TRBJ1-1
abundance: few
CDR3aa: CASSTTRGAEAFF
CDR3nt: TGTGCCAGCAGTACGACACGGGGGGCTGAAGCTTTCTTT

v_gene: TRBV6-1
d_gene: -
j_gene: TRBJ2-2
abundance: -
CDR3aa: CASSSYSTGELFF
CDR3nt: TGTGCCAGCAGTTCCTACAGCACCGGGGAGCTGTTTTTT

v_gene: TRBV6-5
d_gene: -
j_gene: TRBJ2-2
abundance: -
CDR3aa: CASNDGTLEAGELFF
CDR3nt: TGTGCCAGCAACGACGGGACTCTGGAGGCCGGGGAGCTGTTTTTT

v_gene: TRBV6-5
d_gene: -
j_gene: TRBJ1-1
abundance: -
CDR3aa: CASSPLPNTEAFF
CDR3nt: TGTGCCAGCAGCCCCCTTCCGAACACTGAAGCTTTCTTT

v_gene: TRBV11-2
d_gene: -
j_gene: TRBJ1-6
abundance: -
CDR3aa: CASSLEGPDSPLHF
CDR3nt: TGTGCCAGCAGCTTAGAGGGGCCCGATTCACCCCTCCACTTT

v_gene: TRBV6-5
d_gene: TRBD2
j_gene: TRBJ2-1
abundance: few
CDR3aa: CASSPGTSGIEQFF
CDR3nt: TGTGCCAGCAGTCCCGGGACTAGCGGGATTGAGCAGTTCTTC

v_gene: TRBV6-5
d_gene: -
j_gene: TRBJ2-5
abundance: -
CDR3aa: CASSREGKETQYF
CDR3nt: TGTGCCAGCAGCCGGGAAGGGAAAGAGACCCAGTACTTC

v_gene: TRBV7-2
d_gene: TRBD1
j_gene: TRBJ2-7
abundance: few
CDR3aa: CASSLVGGTGGFEQYF
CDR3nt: TGTGCCAGCAGCTTAGTGGGCGGGACAGGGGGCTTCGAGCAGTACTTC

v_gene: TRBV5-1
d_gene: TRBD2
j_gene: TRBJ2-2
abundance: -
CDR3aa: CASSTTSGSVSGELFF
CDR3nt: TGCGCCAGCAGCACGACTAGCGGGAGCGTGAGCGGGGAGCTGTTTTTT

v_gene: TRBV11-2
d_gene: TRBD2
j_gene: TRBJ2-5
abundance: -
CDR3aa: CASSPFRTSGSQETQYF
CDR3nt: TGTGCCAGCAGCCCTTTCCGGACTAGCGGGAGTCAAGAGACCCAGTACTTC

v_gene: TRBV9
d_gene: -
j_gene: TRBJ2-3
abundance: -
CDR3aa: CASSVAGDTDTQYF
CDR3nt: TGTGCCAGCAGCGTAGCGGGAGACACAGATACGCAGTATTTT

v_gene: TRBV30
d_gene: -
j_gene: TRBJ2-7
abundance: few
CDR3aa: CAWSAAEYEQYF
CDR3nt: TGTGCCTGGAGTGCCGCAGAATACGAGCAGTACTTC

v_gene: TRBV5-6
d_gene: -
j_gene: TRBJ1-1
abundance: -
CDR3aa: CASSAPRVPEAFF
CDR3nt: TGTGCCAGCAGCGCCCCCCGGGTCCCTGAAGCTTTCTTT

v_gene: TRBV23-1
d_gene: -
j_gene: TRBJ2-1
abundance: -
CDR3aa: CATTERGAYNEQFF
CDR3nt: TGCGCCACCACCGAAAGGGGCGCCTACAATGAGCAGTTCTTC

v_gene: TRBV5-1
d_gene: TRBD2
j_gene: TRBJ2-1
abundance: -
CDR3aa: CASSWGGTEVNEQFF
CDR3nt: TGCGCCAGCAGTTGGGGGGGGACCGAGGTAAATGAGCAGTTCTTC

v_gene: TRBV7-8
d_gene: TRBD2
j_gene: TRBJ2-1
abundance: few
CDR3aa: CASSHTWTSGSDEQFF
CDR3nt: TGTGCCAGCAGCCATACTTGGACTAGCGGGAGTGATGAGCAGTTCTTC

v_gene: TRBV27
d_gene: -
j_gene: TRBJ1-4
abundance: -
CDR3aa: CASTPRLATNEKLFF
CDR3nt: TGTGCCAGCACCCCCAGGCTTGCAACTAATGAAAAACTGTTTTTT

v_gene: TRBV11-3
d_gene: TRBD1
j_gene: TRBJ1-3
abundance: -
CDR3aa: CASSWGQGSSGNTIYF
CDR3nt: TGTGCCAGCAGCTGGGGACAGGGCAGCTCTGGAAACACCATATATTTT

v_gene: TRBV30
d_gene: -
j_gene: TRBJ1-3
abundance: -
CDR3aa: CAWNLGDSGNTIYF
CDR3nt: TGTGCCTGGAATCTAGGAGACTCTGGAAACACCATATATTTT

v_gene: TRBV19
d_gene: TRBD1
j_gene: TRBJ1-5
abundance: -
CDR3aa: CASTLQGNQPQHF
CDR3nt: TGTGCCAGTACCCTACAGGGGAATCAGCCCCAGCATTTT

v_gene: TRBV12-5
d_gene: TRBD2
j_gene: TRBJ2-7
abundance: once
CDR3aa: CASGPGAGAYEQYF
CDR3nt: TGTGCTAGTGGACCCGGCGCGGGAGCCTACGAGCAGTACTTC

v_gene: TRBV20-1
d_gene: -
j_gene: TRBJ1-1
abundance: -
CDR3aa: CSARMVTGAFF
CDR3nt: TGCAGTGCTAGAATGGTTACGGGAGCTTTCTTT

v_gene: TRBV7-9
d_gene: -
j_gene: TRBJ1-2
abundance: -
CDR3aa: CASSTITSGNNYGYTF
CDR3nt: TGTGCCAGCAGCACCATTACGTCCGGGAATAACTATGGCTACACCTTC

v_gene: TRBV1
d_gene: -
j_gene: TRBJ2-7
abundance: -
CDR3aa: CTSSQYRGPWFEQYF
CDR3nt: TGCACCAGCAGCCAATACAGGGGCCCTTGGTTCGAGCAGTACTTC

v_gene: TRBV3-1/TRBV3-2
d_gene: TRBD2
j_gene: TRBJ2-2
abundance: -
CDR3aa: CASSLGLAGQTGELFF
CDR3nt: TGTGCCAGCAGCCTGGGACTAGCGGGACAGACCGGGGAGCTGTTTTTT

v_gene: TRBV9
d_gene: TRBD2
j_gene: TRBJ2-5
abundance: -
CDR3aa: CASSVELAEVGTQYF
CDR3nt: TGTGCCAGCAGCGTAGAACTAGCGGAGGTGGGGACCCAGTACTTC

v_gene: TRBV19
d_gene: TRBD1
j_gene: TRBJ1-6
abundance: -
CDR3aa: CASSIAGQGYSPLHF
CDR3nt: TGTGCCAGTAGTATAGCGGGACAGGGGTATTCACCCCTCCACTTT

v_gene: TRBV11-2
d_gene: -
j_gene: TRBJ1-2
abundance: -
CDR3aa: CAISSWLGYTF
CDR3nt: TGTGCCATTAGCAGCTGGTTAGGCTACACCTTC

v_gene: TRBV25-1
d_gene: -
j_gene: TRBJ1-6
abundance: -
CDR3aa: CVSSESGLPGSPLHF
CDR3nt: TGTGTCAGCAGTGAGTCGGGACTCCCCGGTTCACCCCTCCACTTT

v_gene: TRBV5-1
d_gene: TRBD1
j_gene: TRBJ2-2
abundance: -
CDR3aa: CASSYRQGPGELFF
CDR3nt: TGCGCCAGCAGCTACCGACAGGGGCCCGGGGAGCTGTTTTTT

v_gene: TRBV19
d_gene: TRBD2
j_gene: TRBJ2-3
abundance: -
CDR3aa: CASSTGTSRTDTQYF
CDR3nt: TGTGCCAGTAGTACCGGGACTAGCCGCACAGATACGCAGTATTTT

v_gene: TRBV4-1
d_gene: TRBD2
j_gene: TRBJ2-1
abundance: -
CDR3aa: CASSQLAGSYNEQFF
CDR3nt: TGCGCCAGCAGCCAACTAGCGGGGTCCTACAATGAGCAGTTCTTC

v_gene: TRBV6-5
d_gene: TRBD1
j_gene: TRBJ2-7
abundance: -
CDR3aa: CASSYSGTGLYEQYF
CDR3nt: TGTGCCAGCAGTTACTCTGGGACAGGACTCTACGAGCAGTACTTC

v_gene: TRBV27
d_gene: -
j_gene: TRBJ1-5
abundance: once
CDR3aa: CASSLSPGSNQPQHF
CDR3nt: TGTGCCAGCAGTTTATCCCCAGGTAGCAATCAGCCCCAGCATTTT

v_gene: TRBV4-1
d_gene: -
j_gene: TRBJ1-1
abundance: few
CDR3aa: CASSHRPTENTEAFF
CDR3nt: TGCGCCAGCAGCCACCGCCCGACAGAGAACACTGAAGCTTTCTTT

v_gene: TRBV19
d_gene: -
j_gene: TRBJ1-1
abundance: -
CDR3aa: CASSRGVYEAFF
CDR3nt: TGTGCCAGTAGTAGGGGAGTTTATGAAGCTTTCTTT

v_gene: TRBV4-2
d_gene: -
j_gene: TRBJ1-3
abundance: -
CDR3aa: CASSRIPPQGPGNTIYF
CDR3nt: TGTGCCAGCAGCCGTATCCCTCCACAGGGCCCCGGAAACACCATATATTTT

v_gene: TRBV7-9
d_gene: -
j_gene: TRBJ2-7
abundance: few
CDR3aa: CASSRGYEQYF
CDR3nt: TGTGCCAGCAGCCGCGGCTACGAGCAGTACTTC

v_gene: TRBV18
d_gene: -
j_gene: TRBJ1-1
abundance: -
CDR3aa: CASSLIQGGGTEAFF
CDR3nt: TGTGCCAGCTCACTAATACAGGGTGGGGGCACTGAAGCTTTCTTT

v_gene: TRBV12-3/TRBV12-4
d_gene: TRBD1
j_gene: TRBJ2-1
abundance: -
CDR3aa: CASETGVINEQFF
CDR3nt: TGTGCCAGCGAAACAGGGGTAATCAATGAGCAGTTCTTC

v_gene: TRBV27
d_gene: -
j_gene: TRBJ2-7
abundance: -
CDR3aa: CASSSDRGEQYF
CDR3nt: TGTGCCAGCAGCTCCGACCGCGGTGAGCAGTACTTC

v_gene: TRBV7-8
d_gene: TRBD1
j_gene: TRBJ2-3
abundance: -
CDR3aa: CASSRSDRAQDTQYF
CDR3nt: TGTGCCAGCAGCCGTTCCGACAGGGCTCAAGATACGCAGTATTTT

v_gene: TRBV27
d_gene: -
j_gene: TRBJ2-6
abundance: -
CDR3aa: CASSFHTAPGANVLTF
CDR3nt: TGTGCCAGCAGTTTTCACACAGCCCCTGGGGCCAACGTCCTGACTTTC